This TCR beta chain derives from a study of human T cells and chemical hapten exposure. In regard to this clonotype: Its target is not known.

Time point in this sample: pre-sensitization, week 0. The treatment was: therapeutic diphenylcyclopropenone sensitization with weekly scalp DPC. Unique molecular identifiers were affixed to discrete cDNA molecules within the library. TCRdb reprocessed the RACE reads with MiXCR, giving one entry per CDR3 protein. This sample carries nearly 110,000 distinct CDR3 sequences, 12% of them seen once, and the ten largest clones take around 1.5%. The CDR3 totals 15 residues. Germline values: CDR1 SGHTA, CDR2 FQGNSA. Germline trimming cut 0 bases from V and 5 bases from J; bases unmatched to any gene: 4. Study-wide points: Those TCRs sitting above 1 in 1000 frequency stayed the same with DPC sensitization.

The chain uses TRBV7-2 and TRBJ2-1, with TRBD2 matching 7 bases. The TCR sequence derives from a woman between 50 and 59 years old with alopecia areata. Some clones in this sample may be carry-over from other donors' samples. Sequences were derived from whole blood, sampled in connection with sensitization to the hapten diphenylcyclopropenone (DPC). This CDR3 is CASSLASGLNNEQFF. The CDR3 nucleotides read TGTGCCAGCAGCTTAGCTAGCGGGCTGAACAATGAGCAGTTCTTC.